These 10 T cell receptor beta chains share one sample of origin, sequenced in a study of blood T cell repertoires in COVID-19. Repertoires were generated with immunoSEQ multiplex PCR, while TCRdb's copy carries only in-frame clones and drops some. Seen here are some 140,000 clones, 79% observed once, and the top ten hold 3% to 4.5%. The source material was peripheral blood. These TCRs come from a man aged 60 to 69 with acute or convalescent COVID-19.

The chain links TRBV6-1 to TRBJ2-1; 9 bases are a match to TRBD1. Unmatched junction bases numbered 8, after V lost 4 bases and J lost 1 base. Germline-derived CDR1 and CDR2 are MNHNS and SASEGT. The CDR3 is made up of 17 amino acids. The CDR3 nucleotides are TGTGCCAGCAGTGCAGGACAGGGGCCCATGTCCTACAATGAGCAGTTCTTC. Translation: CASSAGQGPMSYNEQFF.

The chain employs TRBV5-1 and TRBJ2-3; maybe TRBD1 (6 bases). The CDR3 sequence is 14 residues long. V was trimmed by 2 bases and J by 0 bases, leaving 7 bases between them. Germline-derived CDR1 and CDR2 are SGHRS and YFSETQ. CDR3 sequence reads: CASSFDRSTDTQYF. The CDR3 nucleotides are TGCGCCAGCAGCTTCGACAGGAGCACAGATACGCAGTATTTT.

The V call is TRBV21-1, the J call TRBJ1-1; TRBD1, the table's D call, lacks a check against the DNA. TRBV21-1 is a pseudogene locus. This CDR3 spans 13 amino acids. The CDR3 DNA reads TGTGCCAGCAGCTTCAGTGGCAACACTGAAGCTTTCTTT. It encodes CASSFSGNTEAFF.

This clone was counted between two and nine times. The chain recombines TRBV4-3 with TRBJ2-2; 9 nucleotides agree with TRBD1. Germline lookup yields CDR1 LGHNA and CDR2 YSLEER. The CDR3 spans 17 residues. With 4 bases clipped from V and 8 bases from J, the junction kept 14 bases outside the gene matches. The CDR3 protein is CASSLQVVPGQGGELFF. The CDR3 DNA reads TGCGCCAGCAGCCTACAGGTGGTCCCGGGACAGGGTGGGGAGCTGTTTTTT.

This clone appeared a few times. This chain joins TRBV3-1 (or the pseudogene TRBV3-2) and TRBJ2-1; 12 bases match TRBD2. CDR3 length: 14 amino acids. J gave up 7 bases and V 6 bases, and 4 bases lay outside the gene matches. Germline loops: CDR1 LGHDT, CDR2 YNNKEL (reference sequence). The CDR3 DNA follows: TGTGCCAGCAGGGAGACTAGCGGGAGTAATGAGCAGTTCTTC. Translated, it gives CASRETSGSNEQFF.

CDR3 nucleotide sequence: TGTGCCAGTAGACGGTCTAGCGGGAGAGGGGGCACAGATACGCAGTATTTT. It specifies CASRRSSGRGGTDTQYF. The chain is built from TRBV19 and TRBJ2-3, with 10 bases identical to TRBD2. The CDR3 is 17 amino acids. Trimming took 6 bases from V and 1 from J; bases not matched to a gene: 10. Germline-derived CDR1 and CDR2 are LNHDA and SQIVND (reference sequence).

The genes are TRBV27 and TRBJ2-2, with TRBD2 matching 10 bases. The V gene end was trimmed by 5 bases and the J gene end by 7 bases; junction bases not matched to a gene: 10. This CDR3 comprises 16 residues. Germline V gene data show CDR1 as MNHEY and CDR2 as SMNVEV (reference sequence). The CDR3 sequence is CASSLLAGVMHGELFF. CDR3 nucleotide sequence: TGTGCCAGCAGTCTTCTAGCGGGAGTTATGCACGGGGAGCTGTTTTTT.

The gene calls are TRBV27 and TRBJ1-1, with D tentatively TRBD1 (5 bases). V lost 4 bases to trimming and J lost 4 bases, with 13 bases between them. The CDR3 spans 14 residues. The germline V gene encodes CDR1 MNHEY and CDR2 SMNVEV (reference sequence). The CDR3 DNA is TGTGCCAGCAGTTGGGGGGGTCTGGGCACTGAAGCTTTCTTT. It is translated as CASSWGGLGTEAFF.

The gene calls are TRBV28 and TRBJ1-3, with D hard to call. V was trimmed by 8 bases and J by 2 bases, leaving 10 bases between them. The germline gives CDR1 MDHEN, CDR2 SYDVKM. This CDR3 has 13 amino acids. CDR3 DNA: TGTGCCAGCGTCTATATCCCTGGAAACACCATATATTTT. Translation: CASVYIPGNTIYF.

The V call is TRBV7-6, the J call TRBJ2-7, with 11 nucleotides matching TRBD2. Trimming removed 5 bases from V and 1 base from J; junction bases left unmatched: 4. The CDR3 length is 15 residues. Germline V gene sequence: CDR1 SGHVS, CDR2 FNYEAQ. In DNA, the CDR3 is TGTGCCAGCAGCCAGGGACTAGCGGATTCCTACGAGCAGTACTTC. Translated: CASSQGLADSYEQYF.